This TCR beta chain was profiled in a study of blood T cells in healthy people across ages. Whole-study findings and limits: Both naive CD4+ cell counts and diversity were greater in long-lived donors than in aged donors.

A second about 6 to 12 cycle PCR used barcoded and J-beta primers. Sequencing of every sample gave 2.5 million or more CDR3-containing paired-end reads. From the 5' RACE reads, TCRdb called clonotypes with MiXCR, one entry per CDR3 protein. The profile shows more than 700,000 distinct CDR3 sequences, approximately 53% of them singletons. V lost 6 bases to trimming and J lost 1 base, with 24 bases between them. The germline V gene has CDR1 LGHNT and CDR2 FRNRAP. The CDR3 is 18 amino acids. Donors were systemically healthy Caucasian individuals from Russia aged about 6 to 90 years. Total RNA extraction produced at least 5 micrograms (per sample) for the study. This clonotype has a handful of counts. Its antigen is as yet unknown.

The chain recombines TRBV12-5 with TRBJ1-2; no clear D. Sequenced: blood. This sequence originates from a man older than 75 in good health. The CDR3 coding sequence is TGTGCTAGTGGGCCTCCATTCCCTGGCGTTGAAAGTAACTATGGCTACACCTTC. As protein: CASGPPFPGVESNYGYTF. Complete variable domain (other parts from reference TRBV12-5 and TRBJ1-2): DARVTQTPRHKVTEMGQEVTMRCQPILGHNTVFWYRQTMMQGLELLAYFRNRAPLDDSGMPKDRFSAEMPDATLATLKIQPSEPRDSAVYFCASGPPFPGVESNYGYTFGSGTRLTVV.